This T cell receptor beta chain was captured in a study of blood T cell repertoires in COVID-19. Study background: PBMCs, B-cell-depleted T cells, or T cells were the source of the cDNA or gDNA that made up the material.

In the original analysis: Nucleated cell counts were estimated from reference gene primer amplification. Here immunoSEQ multiplex PCR was the method, and the copy in TCRdb shows in-frame clones only, minus some. V and J calls and clone size follow that table, whereas D and trimming were derived from the DNA. The sample has 150,000 to 200,000 clones, 75% to 85% seen once; the top ten hold 11%. One Seattle source followed patients from active infection through their disease course. The sequencing sample was made of peripheral blood. The sequence derives from a woman between 35 and 50 years old with COVID-19, enrolled during active disease.

The DNA of the CDR3 is TGCGCCAGCAGCCACCTATCAAGAGGCGGGAGGGAATACGAGCAGTACTTC. Amino acid sequence: CASSHLSRGGREYEQYF. V is TRBV4-1 and J is TRBJ2-7, with TRBD2 matching 9 bases. Germline CDR1 and CDR2: MGHRA and YSYEKL. V shed 3 bases and J 4 bases; nucleotides not matched to a gene: 13. CDR3 length: 17 residues.